Following are 14 T cell receptor beta chains from one sample sequenced in a study of PD-1 blockade in classical Hodgkin lymphoma. Some clones are missing from TCRdb's copy, which holds only in-frame ones; the method was immunoSEQ multiplex PCR. The repertoire includes 40,000 or so clones, approximately 90% of them detected once, and just over 5.5% sits in the top ten. With no exception, relapse followed autologous stem cell transplantation in all patients, and brentuximab vedotin exposure varied. The source was peripheral blood mononuclear cells (PBMCs), collected before the second cycle of nivolumab. These receptors originate from a human donor with classical Hodgkin lymphoma.

J is TRBJ2-7 and V is TRBV28, with TRBD1 as a possible D gene (7 bases). Germline V lookup: CDR1 MDHEN, CDR2 SYDVKM. Deletions cut 3 bases from V and 0 bases from J, with 9 bases between. The CDR3 covers 14 residues. This CDR3 is CASSFRGDSYEQYF. Written as DNA, the CDR3 is TGTGCCAGCAGTTTCAGGGGGGACTCCTACGAGCAGTACTTC.

This clone appeared a single time. The chain couples TRBV7-9 to TRBJ2-2, with TRBD1 identical over 10 bases. Germline V gives CDR1 SEHNR, CDR2 FQNEAQ (reference sequence). The CDR3 has 19 residues. The junction had 12 bases not matched to a gene; V was cut back by 4 bases and J by 1 base. CDR3: CASSYEKGDRGWNTGELFF. In DNA form, the CDR3 reads TGTGCCAGCAGCTACGAAAAGGGGGACAGGGGTTGGAACACCGGGGAGCTGTTTTTT. Together with reference TRBV7-9 and TRBJ2-2, the CDR3 gives the full variable domain: DTGVSQNPRHKITKRGQNVTFRCDPISEHNRLYWYRQTLGQGPEFLTYFQNEAQLEKSRLLSDRFSAERPKGSFSTLEIQRTEQGDSAMYLCASSYEKGDRGWNTGELFFGEGSRLTVL.

In DNA, the CDR3 is TGCGCCAGCAGCACGACTAGCGGGAGATATAGGGATACGCAGTATTTT. This sequence encodes CASSTTSGRYRDTQYF. The rearrangement links TRBV4-1 to TRBJ2-3; 12 nucleotides line up with TRBD2. This CDR3 is built from 16 residues. The V and J ends lost 5 bases and 6 bases, in that order; junction bases with no gene match: 9. The V gene's germline CDR1 is MGHRA and CDR2 YSYEKL.

The rearrangement uses TRBV4-3 and TRBJ2-1; TRBD1 might be the D (6 bases). Germline V gene sequence: CDR1 LGHNA, CDR2 YSLEER. V lost 5 bases, J lost 0 bases, and 14 bases lay in between. This CDR3 contains 16 residues. The CDR3 here is CASSSQGSGSYNEQFF. The CDR3 DNA follows: TGCGCCAGCAGCTCCCAGGGGAGCGGCTCCTACAATGAGCAGTTCTTC.

This sequence joins TRBV19 and TRBJ1-3; no clear D gene. Looked up from germline, CDR1 is LNHDA and CDR2 is SQIVND (reference sequence). Trimming took 6 bases from V and 0 from J, leaving 12 bases between them. This CDR3 spans 15 amino acids. The CDR3 coding sequence is TGTGCCAGTAGAAAAGGAACATCCTCTGGAAACACCATATATTTT. Protein sequence: CASRKGTSSGNTIYF.

This rearrangement joins TRBV7-6 to TRBJ2-1; possibly TRBD2 for D (6 bases). This CDR3 comprises 16 residues. V gave up 3 bases and J gave up 7 bases, with 19 bases separating them. Germline lookup yields CDR1 SGHVS and CDR2 FNYEAQ. CDR3 loop: CASSLDSVARGNEQFF. CDR3 sequence (DNA): TGTGCCAGCAGCTTGGATAGCGTTGCCCGGGGGAATGAGCAGTTCTTC.

The genes are TRBV15 and TRBJ2-1; weak D call: TRBD2 (5 bases). Between the trimmed V and J ends, which lost 1 base and 4 bases, there was a span of 8 bases. CDR1 and CDR2 from the germline V gene are LNHNV and YYDKDF (reference sequence). The CDR3 totals 14 residues. CDR3 amino acids: CATSRGREYNEQFF. CDR3 DNA: TGTGCCACCAGCAGAGGAAGGGAGTACAATGAGCAGTTCTTC.

A note on this clone: Other DNA sequences from this sample encode an identical CDR3 as well. The J gene is TRBJ2-1, the V gene TRBV19; no clear D. The CDR3 spans 12 residues. Germline CDR1 LNHDA, CDR2 SQIVND (reference sequence). V shed 5 bases and J shed 7 bases, with 9 bases lying between them. CDR3 protein: CASSRAWNEQFF. Here the CDR3 DNA reads TGTGCCAGTAGTCGAGCGTGGAATGAGCAGTTCTTC.

This sequence joins TRBV18 and TRBJ2-1, with D perhaps given as TRBD1 or TRBD2 (5 bases each). The CDR3 has 13 amino acids. Trimming removed 5 bases from V and 6 bases from J, with 11 bases in between. Germline-derived CDR1 and CDR2 are KGHSH and LQKENI. CDR3 nucleotide sequence: TGTGCCAGCTCATCCGGGACCACCAATGAGCAGTTCTTC. This encodes CASSSGTTNEQFF.

The chain joins TRBV18 to TRBJ1-4; 8 nucleotides agree with TRBD1. The junction had 10 bases not matched to a gene; V was cut back by 1 base and J by 3 bases. This CDR3 contains 18 residues. Per the germline V gene, CDR1 is KGHSH and CDR2 is LQKENI. The DNA of the CDR3 is TGTGCCAGCTCACCACTCCCCAGGGGGCCCCTGGCTAATGAAAAACTGTTTTTT. Amino acid sequence: CASSPLPRGPLANEKLFF.

The chain links TRBV27 to TRBJ1-4; D ambiguous. The CDR3 is 11 residues long. The V end lost 7 bases, the J end lost 5 bases, and 5 bases lay between the germline ends. Germline CDR1 MNHEY, CDR2 SMNVEV (reference sequence). The CDR3 protein is CASKGNEKLFF. The CDR3 bases are TGTGCCAGCAAGGGAAATGAAAAACTGTTTTTT.

This chain connects TRBV25-1 to TRBJ2-5; D not resolved. V was clipped by 8 bases and J by 2 bases, with 12 bases between them. The length of the CDR3 is 13 residues. The germline V gene has CDR1 MGHDK and CDR2 SYGVNS. CDR3 protein: CASVAGPQETQYF. The CDR3 DNA reads TGTGCCAGCGTAGCCGGGCCACAAGAGACCCAGTACTTC.

The sample holds a few counts of this clone. The V and J genes are TRBV6-1 and TRBJ1-3; D is perhaps TRBD1 (5 bases). Trimming took off 1 base at V and 7 bases at J, with 11 bases between the two ends. This CDR3 has 14 amino acids. Germline values: CDR1 MNHNS, CDR2 SASEGT. The CDR3 DNA follows: TGTGCCAGCAGTGAAGGGGGACGGGGGAACACCATATATTTT. Translated, it gives CASSEGGRGNTIYF.

This clone was seen more than once but under ten times. The chain uses TRBV6-1 and TRBJ1-1; no clear D. The CDR3 length is 14 residues. With 3 bases removed from V and 0 bases from J, the gap between germline ends came to 8 bases. Germline assignment: CDR1 MNHNS and CDR2 SASEGT. The CDR3 reads CASSDGLVNTEAFF. The CDR3 DNA follows: TGTGCCAGCAGTGATGGTCTGGTGAACACTGAAGCTTTCTTT.